The rows below give T cell receptor beta chains drawn from one sample of a study of shared clonotypes between healthy human individuals. Data came from immunoSEQ multiplex PCR; TCRdb stores just in-frame clones and leaves some out. The repertoire holds some 1.5 million clones, with roughly 96% as singletons. Sequenced: naive CD4+ T cells sorted from blood. Receptor source: a man between 25 and 39 years old in good health. Each CDR3 is given with its conserved first and last residue.

j_call v_call cdr3_aa
TRBJ2-4 TRBV6-1 CASSEDRGIAKNIQYF
TRBJ2-7 TRBV11-3 CASSPGGGAVEQYF
TRBJ2-1 TRBV27 CASSFSGGTTQQFF
TRBJ1-5 TRBV5-5 CASSFLNQPQHF
TRBJ1-1 TRBV18 CASSPDRTNTEAFF
TRBJ2-4 TRBV30 CAWTGKPLQGKNIQYF
TRBJ2-1 TRBV18 CASSPRGRSGSYNEQFF
TRBJ2-1 TRBV19 CASTPASGRYNEQFF
TRBJ2-3 TRBV7-2 CASSLGGVGTDTQYF
TRBJ2-2 TRBV9 CASSVGTSPRELFF
TRBJ1-1 TRBV9 CASNRQGGDTEAFF
TRBJ2-4 TRBV7-2 CASSLVLGQGFKNIQYF
TRBJ2-1 TRBV7-9 CASSLRTVLDEQFF
TRBJ1-5 TRBV10-3 CAISESSEGPQHF
TRBJ2-7 TRBV18 CASSPPVGQTKISYEQYF
TRBJ2-7 TRBV27 CASSLNSFYEQYF
TRBJ2-7 TRBV18 CASSLDISVGEQYF
TRBJ1-3 TRBV14 CASSLFGNTIYF
TRBJ2-5 TRBV30 CAWSVRGARETQYF
TRBJ2-1 TRBV6-5 CASSYSQGNEQFF
TRBJ1-1 TRBV10-3 CAISRTGSTEAFF
TRBJ2-5 TRBV25-1 CASSPPGQTSETQYF
TRBJ2-7 TRBV9 CASSVDPLAGVLYEQYF
TRBJ2-1 TRBV5-1 CASSPDRPNEQFF
TRBJ2-1 TRBV29-1 CSVGGTGFNEQFF
TRBJ2-7 TRBV11-3 CASSLHETSGRNSSYEQYF
TRBJ1-5 TRBV6-1 CASSAEEGYSNQPQHF
TRBJ1-5 TRBV28 CASRRDRAGYYQPQHF
TRBJ2-7 TRBV5-5 CASSHGLMGSYEQYF
TRBJ2-3 TRBV5-4 CASRDSGASTDTQYF
TRBJ1-4 TRBV18 CASSPGTGGGEKLFF
TRBJ1-4 TRBV19 CASGRTGRDEKLFF
TRBJ2-3 TRBV14 CASSQDLGTQFTDTQYF
TRBJ2-3 TRBV5-6 CASSSPRDRGTDTQYF
TRBJ2-2 TRBV4-1 CASSTRTGANTGELFF
TRBJ2-3 TRBV28 CASSLMGEPTDTQYF
TRBJ1-5 TRBV30 CAWSHATGYNQPQHF
TRBJ2-2 TRBV5-1 CASSKGADTGELFF
TRBJ1-4 TRBV5-6 CASSFSLTNEKLFF
TRBJ2-3 TRBV2 CASSAFPGADTQYF
TRBJ1-5 TRBV27 CASSLVGQGNQPQHF
TRBJ2-2 TRBV19 CASSILYPQYTGELFF
TRBJ2-3 TRBV10-2 CASSVSGSTDTQYF
TRBJ2-2 TRBV7-9 CASTRRGSADTGELFF
TRBJ2-5 TRBV2 CASNLGAKTQYF
TRBJ1-5 TRBV6-1 CASSEQGRGGNQPQHF
TRBJ1-1 TRBV7-2 CASSGLQGAGTEAFF
TRBJ2-2 TRBV5-1 CASSPLPTGRIFTGELFF
TRBJ2-1 TRBV30 CAWSVLGTPGSGEQFF
TRBJ2-1 TRBV4-1 CASSQDHHEQFF
TRBJ2-2 TRBV10-1 CASSGGGNTGELFF
TRBJ2-3 TRBV2 CASWGTGDDSTDTQYF
TRBJ1-5 TRBV9 CASGHHRPQHF
TRBJ1-2 TRBV19 CASMGYAYGYTF
TRBJ2-7 TRBV13 CASSYRTSGRYEQYF